The present T cell receptor (beta chain) was sequenced within a study of control samples from healthy donors and cancer patients. This CDR3 comprises 14 residues. Between the trimmed V and J ends, which lost 4 bases and 4 bases, there was a span of 14 bases. The germline gives CDR1 GTSNPN, CDR2 SVGIG (reference sequence). This table comes from immunoSEQ multiplex PCR, and its TCRdb copy is limited to in-frame clones, with some not included. This sample has some 410,000 clones, with 75% to 95% found just once. The sequence derives from a man aged 35 to 55 with head and neck cancer. The sample taken for sequencing was PBMCs. This chain uses TRBV30 with TRBJ1-3; possibly TRBD1 for D (5 bases). The CDR3 sequence is CAWTRRESGNTIYF. The CDR3 DNA sequence: TGTGCCTGGACTCGCAGGGAATCCGGAAACACCATATATTTT.